Presented here are 5 T cell receptor beta chains from one specimen sequenced in a study of cytomegalovirus exposure and HLA in healthy donors. Data came from immunoSEQ multiplex PCR; TCRdb stores just in-frame clones and leaves some out. The data contain around 70,000 clones, approximately 95% of them singletons. Sequencing was performed on PBMCs. The receptors here all came from a man in his late teens or twenties in good health and CMV-seronegative.

The J gene is TRBJ1-1, the V gene TRBV7-9; D is ambiguous. CDR3 length equals 15 residues. Trimming left V 5 bases short and J 4 bases short, with 17 bases between. Germline V lookup: CDR1 SEHNR, CDR2 FQNEAQ (reference sequence). The CDR3, as DNA: TGTGCCAGCAGCCCCCTTAGAACGGAGGGCACTGAAGCTTTCTTT. Its translation: CASSPLRTEGTEAFF.

The chain is built from TRBV19 and TRBJ2-1; 7 bases line up with TRBD2. From germline, CDR1 is LNHDA and CDR2 SQIVND (reference sequence). The CDR3 has 18 residues. After removal of 5 bases from V and 4 bases from J, the junction contained 17 bases not matched to a gene. The CDR3 DNA reads as TGTGCCAGTAGTGAGGGCCGGGGTCGGGGGGACCAATACAATGAGCAGTTCTTC. Amino acid sequence: CASSEGRGRGDQYNEQFF.

This clone was seen a single time. The rearrangement links TRBV5-6 to TRBJ2-2; TRBD1 aligns across 8 bases. Germline loops: CDR1 SGHDT, CDR2 YYEEEE. The length of the CDR3 is 15 residues. With V trimmed by 1 base and J by 7 bases, 6 bases remained unmatched. The CDR3 region is CASSLTAGGSGELFF. For the CDR3, the DNA is TGTGCCAGCAGCTTGACGGCAGGGGGCAGCGGGGAGCTGTTTTTT.

The chain links TRBV28 to TRBJ2-7; D is uncertain. Deletions cut 7 bases from V and 0 bases from J, with 10 bases between. There are 13 residues in the CDR3. The germline V gene encodes CDR1 MDHEN and CDR2 SYDVKM. CDR3 protein: CASILTGSYEQYF. CDR3 in DNA: TGTGCCAGCATCTTGACGGGCTCCTACGAGCAGTACTTC.

The chain links TRBV18 to TRBJ1-1, with a possible D match to TRBD1 (5 bases). Germline V gene sequence: CDR1 KGHSH, CDR2 LQKENI. V was clipped by 4 bases and J by 0 bases, with 9 bases between them. The CDR3 has 14 residues. The CDR3 is CASSRQSMNTEAFF. In DNA form, the CDR3 reads TGTGCCAGCTCACGACAGTCGATGAACACTGAAGCTTTCTTT.